This TCR beta chain emerged from a study of blood T cell repertoires in COVID-19 (TCRdb year 2020). Background for the entire study: The collaborator samples originated in the United States, Italy and Spain and spanned the acute and convalescent phases of COVID-19. The material from the prospective study consisted of cDNA or gDNA derived from T cells, B-cell-depleted T cells, or PBMCs. Deeply sampled blood TCRbeta repertoires from subjects exposed to, actively infected with, or recovered from COVID-19 were included in the dataset. The repertoires were released in a freely available public database intended as a resource for research on the immune response to SARS-CoV-2. Samples were obtained from the ongoing ImmuneRACE study (first 160 participants) and from some 1,200 subjects provided by 6 global collaborators. Nearly every sample came with metadata listing a de-identified subject ID, COVID-19 status, age in years and sex. Where available, HLA class I and class II types were obtained from metadata supplied by the sample provider rather than from assay-based typing.

A second Seattle source provided samples from volunteer blood donors who had recovered from COVID-19. Whole blood was collected in K2EDTA tubes by collaborating institutions according to the institutions' own protocols. For TCRbeta analysis, collaborators shipped samples in one of three forms: frozen whole blood, isolated PBMCs, or DNA extracted from either of those sample types. Points on this clone: This receptor's antigen is unknown. Base-call qualities are not available, and no considerably larger clone is one nucleotide away.

The paper as a whole reports these results and caveats: The amount of clinical and demographic metadata varied by source and participant and was provided uncurated.

The CDR3 has 10 amino acids, counting the end cysteine and phenylalanine. Only CDR3 DNA is held: 30 bases, read in frame from base 1. The V and J ends are trimmed by 8 bases and 6 bases, leaving 8 bases between them. For CDR1 and CDR2, the germline V gene lists LGHNA and YNFKEQ. TCRbeta CDR3 regions were amplified from genomic DNA using the immunoSEQ Assay, a bias-controlled multiplex PCR. As for how the authors treated the data: Within the assay, amplification of reference gene primers was used to estimate how many nucleated cells each sample contained. Sequence reads were collapsed and filtered to measure the absolute abundance of every unique TCRbeta CDR3 rearrangement. Productive Simpson clonality was computed per sample as the square root of Simpson's diversity index over productive rearrangements. TCRdb retrieved this table from immuneACCESS and kept in-frame rearrangements only. Not all clones are present; in checked studies, unresolved V genes account for under half, and no reason is known for the remainder. The V and J calls and clone size were taken over from that table, and D and trimming were inferred from the DNA. The sample data list about 260,000 clones, and 83% of these were observed just once. The ten largest account for 8% to 9.5% of the sample.

Material: peripheral blood. The V and J genes are TRBV4-2 and TRBJ2-7; possibly the D gene is TRBD2, per 5 matching bases. The receptor was isolated from a woman in her fifties or sixties who had recovered from COVID-19. Here the CDR3 is given as CASRGSEQYF. The base sequence is TGTGCCAGCCGGGGAAGCGAGCAGTACTTC.